Given below is one TCR beta chain in context. This sample is part of a study of blood T cell repertoires in COVID-19. Study context: Spain, Italy and the United States supplied samples that represented acute and convalescent COVID-19. The analysed material was cDNA or gDNA that came from T cells, B-cell-depleted T cells, or PBMCs.

Authors' analysis steps: Estimation of nucleated cell counts relied on the amplification of reference gene primers. The table came from immunoSEQ multiplex PCR; TCRdb's copy has only in-frame clones and leaves some out. V, J and clone size derive from that table, while D and trimming were established from the DNA sequence. This table has around 700,000 clones, 85% to 90% appearing once. The TCR was taken from a woman younger than 30 with acute or convalescent COVID-19. Material for sequencing was peripheral blood.

CDR3 residues: CASSLKGGVYGYTF. CDR3 DNA sequence: TGTGCCAGCAGTTTAAAAGGGGGTGTATATGGCTACACCTTC. The chain recombines TRBV6-6 with TRBJ1-2, with a weak D call TRBD1 (6 bases). Germline V gene lookup returns CDR1 MNHNY and CDR2 SVGAGI (reference sequence). CDR3 length equals 14 residues. The ends were cut back, 4 bases at V and 5 bases at J, with 14 bases in the middle.